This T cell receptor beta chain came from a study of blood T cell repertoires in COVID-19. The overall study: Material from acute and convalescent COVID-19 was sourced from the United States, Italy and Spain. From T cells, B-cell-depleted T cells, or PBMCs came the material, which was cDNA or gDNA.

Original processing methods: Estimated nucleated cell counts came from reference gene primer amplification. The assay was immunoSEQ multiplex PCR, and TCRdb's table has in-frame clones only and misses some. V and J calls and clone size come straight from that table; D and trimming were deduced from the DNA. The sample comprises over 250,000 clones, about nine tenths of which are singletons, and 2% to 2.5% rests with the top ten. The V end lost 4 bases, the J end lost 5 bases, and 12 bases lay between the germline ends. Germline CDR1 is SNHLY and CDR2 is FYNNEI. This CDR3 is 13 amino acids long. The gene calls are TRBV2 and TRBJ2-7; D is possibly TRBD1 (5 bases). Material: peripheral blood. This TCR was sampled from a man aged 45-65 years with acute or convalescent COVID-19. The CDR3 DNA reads TGTGCCAGCAGTGGGGCAGGGTGGGACGAGCAGTACTTC. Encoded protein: CASSGAGWDEQYF.